This TCR beta chain originates from a study of beta chain features in type 1 diabetes. The CDR3 runs 16 residues. Germline V lookup: CDR1 LNHNV, CDR2 YYDKDF (reference sequence). V gave up 5 bases and J gave up 1 base, with 17 bases separating them. Investigators reverse transcribed all isolated RNA, so they sequenced expressed TCRB transcripts. Assay: immunoSEQ multiplex PCR; the TCRdb copy retains only in-frame clones and omits some. Of 240,000 or so clones listed, roughly 30% are singletons. This clone was counted a few times. Sequences were obtained from central memory CD4+ T cells from blood. The chain has TRBV15 and TRBJ1-1; D uncertain. The receptor was derived from a young man in good health. The CDR3 DNA reads TGTGCCACCAGCGCCCCAGTGGGCCGTGGGAACACTGAAGCTTTCTTT. It is translated as CATSAPVGRGNTEAFF.